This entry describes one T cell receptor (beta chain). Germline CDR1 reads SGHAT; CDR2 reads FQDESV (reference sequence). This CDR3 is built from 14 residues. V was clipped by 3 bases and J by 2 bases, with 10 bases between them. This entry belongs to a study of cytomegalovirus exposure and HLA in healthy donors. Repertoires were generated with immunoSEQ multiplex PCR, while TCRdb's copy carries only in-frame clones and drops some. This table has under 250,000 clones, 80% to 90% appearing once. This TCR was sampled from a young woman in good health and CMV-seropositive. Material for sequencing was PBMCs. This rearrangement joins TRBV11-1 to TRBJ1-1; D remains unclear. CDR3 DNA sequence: TGTGCCAGCAGCTTCTTCCTGCTAAACACTGAAGCTTTCTTT. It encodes CASSFFLLNTEAFF.